This is a list of T cell receptor beta chains from one sample in a study of blood T cell repertoires in COVID-19. Repertoires were generated with immunoSEQ multiplex PCR, while TCRdb's copy carries only in-frame clones and drops some. The sample carries about 64,000 clones, roughly 88% recorded once. The material sequenced was peripheral blood. These receptors all stem from a man aged 70-80 years with acute or convalescent COVID-19. Both conserved end residues are part of each CDR3. D genes are given only for firm matches. Clone size, where shown, is once, few, many, or a class for clones that have expanded.

j_gene	d_gene	v_gene	abundance	CDR3nt	CDR3aa
TRBJ2-5	.	TRBV5-1	.	TGCGCCAGCAGCTCCGCGTGGGAGACCCAGTACTTC	CASSSAWETQYF
TRBJ2-7	.	TRBV6-5	.	TGTGCCAGCAGTCACGCCGGGACATTAGGCTACGAGCAGTACTTC	CASSHAGTLGYEQYF
TRBJ1-5	.	TRBV4-1	.	TGCGCCAGCAGCCAAGCGAGTAGCAATCAGCCCCAGCATTTT	CASSQASSNQPQHF
TRBJ1-1	.	TRBV10-3	few	TGTGCCATCAGTGAGGCTAGCGGGGGTGAAGCTTTCTTT	CAISEASGGEAFF
TRBJ1-4	.	TRBV12-5	.	TGTGCTAGTGGTTTGACCTCAGGGACAACTAATGAAAAACTGTTTTTT	CASGLTSGTTNEKLFF
TRBJ1-1	.	TRBV7-2	.	TGTGCCAGCAGCCCTGAAGGGCGGAGGATGAACACTGAAGCTTTCTTT	CASSPEGRRMNTEAFF
TRBJ2-5	.	TRBV7-2	.	TGTGCCAGCAGCTCACGACTAGTCCAAGAGACCCAGTACTTC	CASSSRLVQETQYF
TRBJ1-1	.	TRBV5-1	.	TGCGCCAGCAGCTTGGGGACATTTATGAACACTGAAGCTTTCTTT	CASSLGTFMNTEAFF
TRBJ2-5	TRBD1	TRBV7-2	.	TGTGCCAGCAGCCTTGTAGACAGGGTACAAGAGACCCAGTACTTC	CASSLVDRVQETQYF
TRBJ2-3	.	TRBV5-4	.	TGTGCCAGCAGCGTCGGGGAGTCAGATACGCAGTATTTT	CASSVGESDTQYF
TRBJ2-7	TRBD2	TRBV6-2/TRBV6-3	.	TGTGCCAGCAGTTCTAGCGGGGGTTTGCGGGAGCAGTACTTC	CASSSSGGLREQYF
TRBJ2-1	TRBD1	TRBV7-9	.	TGTGCCAGCAGCCCCAGGGTCGGGACAGACAATGAGCAGTTCTTC	CASSPRVGTDNEQFF
TRBJ2-7	TRBD1	TRBV7-9	once	TGTGCCAGCAGCCCGGGGGACAGGGCTTACGAGCAGTACTTC	CASSPGDRAYEQYF
TRBJ2-1	TRBD2	TRBV14	.	TGTGCCAGCAGCCACATACTAGCGGGGGGATACAATGAGCAGTTCTTC	CASSHILAGGYNEQFF
TRBJ1-1	.	TRBV7-2	.	TGTGCCAGCAGCTCACAGGGTCAGATGAACACTGAAGCTTTCTTT	CASSSQGQMNTEAFF
TRBJ1-6	TRBD1	TRBV6-5	.	TGTGCCAGCAGTTATACTAGGACAGGCCGAAATTCACCCCTCCACTTT	CASSYTRTGRNSPLHF
TRBJ2-7	.	TRBV28	few	TGTGCCAGCAGTTTTCAGGGCGAACCCTCCTACGAGCAGTACTTC	CASSFQGEPSYEQYF
TRBJ2-3	.	TRBV4-1	.	TGCGCCAGCAGCCAAGAAAAAGGGGCCGGCACAGATACGCAGTATTTT	CASSQEKGAGTDTQYF
TRBJ2-5	.	TRBV11-1	.	TGTGCCAGCAGCTTAGGGGCGCTCCCCTCGATGAAGACCCAGTACTTC	CASSLGALPSMKTQYF
TRBJ1-4	TRBD1	TRBV5-5	.	TGTGCCAGCAGCTTGAGGGGGCGGTCTAATGAAAAACTGTTTTTT	CASSLRGRSNEKLFF
TRBJ1-2	.	TRBV19	.	TGTGCCAGTACCTTGGGGCTTCACTATGGCTACACCTTC	CASTLGLHYGYTF
TRBJ2-7	.	TRBV29-1	.	TGCAGCGTTCCAGGGGCGGGCGAGCAGTACTTC	CSVPGAGEQYF
TRBJ1-6	TRBD1	TRBV4-1	many	TGCGCCAGCAGCCCGGGACAGTCACCTAATTCACCCCTCCACTTT	CASSPGQSPNSPLHF
TRBJ2-1	.	TRBV6-5	.	TGTGCCAGCAGGGGGGCCAGCTCCTACAATGAGCAGTTCTTC	CASRGASSYNEQFF
TRBJ2-3	TRBD2	TRBV24-1	.	TGTGCCACCAGTAGGGCGGGGGTTTATAGCACAGATACGCAGTATTTT	CATSRAGVYSTDTQYF
TRBJ2-3	.	TRBV19	.	TGTGCCAGTAGTATGCGGGTCAGACGCACAGATACGCAGTATTTT	CASSMRVRRTDTQYF
TRBJ2-7	TRBD1	TRBV9	.	TGTGCCAGCAGCGTGGGAAGTAAACAGGGGCAGGGGCAGCAGTACTTC	CASSVGSKQGQGQQYF
TRBJ2-5	TRBD2	TRBV3-1/TRBV3-2	.	TGTGCCAGCAGCCAAGATTCACTAGCGGGGATAGGAGCCCAGTACTTC	CASSQDSLAGIGAQYF